This is a list of T cell receptor beta chains from one sample in a study of cytomegalovirus exposure and HLA in healthy donors. Libraries were prepared by immunoSEQ multiplex PCR; TCRdb keeps only in-frame clonotypes and omits some of them. Among some 140,000 clones listed, 73% were seen once. The sample taken for sequencing was PBMCs. Receptor source: a woman in her thirties or forties in good health and CMV-seronegative. Each CDR3 is given with its conserved first and last residue. Each record gives: J gene, V gene, clone size, D gene, CDR3 protein, CDR3 DNA. The D gene is left open where the match is weak. Not every row has a clone size; where given, it reads once, few, many or a size class.

J gene: TRBJ1-4
V gene: TRBV29-1
clone size: few
D gene: TRBD1
CDR3 protein: CSATGTNEKLFF
CDR3 DNA: TGCAGCGCGACAGGGACTAATGAAAAACTGTTTTTT

J gene: TRBJ2-5
V gene: TRBV6-5
clone size: NA
D gene: TRBD1
CDR3 protein: CASRKGQGAGETQYF
CDR3 DNA: TGTGCCAGCAGGAAGGGACAGGGGGCGGGAGAGACCCAGTACTTC

J gene: TRBJ1-5
V gene: TRBV28
clone size: NA
D gene: NA
CDR3 protein: CASSSPGDGNQPQHF
CDR3 DNA: TGTGCCAGCAGCTCCCCAGGGGACGGCAATCAGCCCCAGCATTTT

J gene: TRBJ1-2
V gene: TRBV28
clone size: NA
D gene: TRBD1
CDR3 protein: CASRLQGNYGYTF
CDR3 DNA: TGTGCCAGCAGGCTACAGGGGAACTATGGCTACACCTTC

J gene: TRBJ1-2
V gene: TRBV6-1
clone size: NA
D gene: NA
CDR3 protein: CASSEAAPTGLGDYGYTF
CDR3 DNA: TGTGCCAGCAGTGAAGCGGCCCCGACAGGATTAGGCGACTATGGCTACACCTTC

J gene: TRBJ2-7
V gene: TRBV27
clone size: once
D gene: NA
CDR3 protein: CASSFKRYEQYF
CDR3 DNA: TGTGCCAGCAGTTTTAAGCGGTACGAGCAGTACTTC

J gene: TRBJ2-1
V gene: TRBV9
clone size: NA
D gene: NA
CDR3 protein: CASSVWGESYNEQFF
CDR3 DNA: TGTGCCAGCAGCGTATGGGGGGAATCCTACAATGAGCAGTTCTTC

J gene: TRBJ1-2
V gene: TRBV2
clone size: few
D gene: NA
CDR3 protein: CASRERQALNYGYTF
CDR3 DNA: TGTGCCAGCAGGGAACGACAGGCCCTTAACTATGGCTACACCTTC

J gene: TRBJ2-2
V gene: TRBV2
clone size: NA
D gene: NA
CDR3 protein: CASSEGLPNRAGELFF
CDR3 DNA: TGTGCCAGCAGTGAAGGGTTGCCCAACAGGGCCGGGGAGCTGTTTTTT

J gene: TRBJ1-2
V gene: TRBV11-2
clone size: NA
D gene: TRBD1
CDR3 protein: CASSSGYRTGLSNYGYTF
CDR3 DNA: TGTGCCAGCAGCTCCGGTTATAGGACAGGACTTTCTAACTATGGCTACACCTTC

J gene: TRBJ2-3
V gene: TRBV7-2
clone size: NA
D gene: TRBD1
CDR3 protein: CASSLTGQGWSTQYF
CDR3 DNA: TGTGCCAGCAGCTTAACGGGACAGGGTTGGAGTACGCAGTATTTT

J gene: TRBJ2-1
V gene: TRBV5-1
clone size: NA
D gene: NA
CDR3 protein: CASSLAGVSSYNEQFF
CDR3 DNA: TGCGCCAGCAGCTTGGCGGGGGTAAGCTCCTACAATGAGCAGTTCTTC

J gene: TRBJ2-1
V gene: TRBV6-1
clone size: NA
D gene: TRBD2
CDR3 protein: CASSGRTSGGFGEQFF
CDR3 DNA: TGTGCCAGCAGTGGACGGACTAGCGGGGGGTTCGGTGAGCAGTTCTTC

J gene: TRBJ2-7
V gene: TRBV4-1
clone size: many
D gene: TRBD1
CDR3 protein: CASSQADFLGQGEYEQYF
CDR3 DNA: TGCGCCAGCAGCCAAGCAGACTTTTTGGGACAGGGGGAATACGAGCAGTACTTC

J gene: TRBJ1-4
V gene: TRBV4-1
clone size: NA
D gene: TRBD1
CDR3 protein: CASSQDPGQGHSNEKLFF
CDR3 DNA: TGCGCCAGCAGCCAAGACCCGGGACAGGGCCATTCTAATGAAAAACTGTTTTTT

J gene: TRBJ1-4
V gene: TRBV4-3
clone size: few
D gene: NA
CDR3 protein: CASSPFPRTQNEKLFF
CDR3 DNA: TGCGCCAGCAGCCCTTTCCCCCGGACACAGAATGAAAAACTGTTTTTT

J gene: TRBJ2-1
V gene: TRBV27
clone size: NA
D gene: TRBD1
CDR3 protein: CASTRQGAINEQFF
CDR3 DNA: TGTGCCAGCACCAGACAGGGGGCGATAAATGAGCAGTTCTTC

J gene: TRBJ2-1
V gene: TRBV5-6
clone size: NA
D gene: NA
CDR3 protein: CASSLDRNEQFF
CDR3 DNA: TGTGCCAGCAGCTTGGATCGGAATGAGCAGTTCTTC

J gene: TRBJ1-1
V gene: TRBV7-2
clone size: NA
D gene: TRBD1
CDR3 protein: CASSSFPLGAGGRTEAFF
CDR3 DNA: TGTGCCAGCAGCTCCTTCCCCCTCGGGGCAGGGGGCAGGACTGAAGCTTTCTTT

J gene: TRBJ2-1
V gene: TRBV4-1
clone size: NA
D gene: TRBD1
CDR3 protein: CASSHGTGGFSYNEQFF
CDR3 DNA: TGCGCCAGCAGCCATGGGACAGGGGGATTCTCCTACAATGAGCAGTTCTTC

J gene: TRBJ2-5
V gene: TRBV11-1
clone size: NA
D gene: NA
CDR3 protein: CASSQQPGHYQETQYF
CDR3 DNA: TGTGCCAGCAGCCAACAGCCGGGACACTACCAAGAGACCCAGTACTTC

J gene: TRBJ2-7
V gene: TRBV10-1
clone size: NA
D gene: NA
CDR3 protein: CASSRGTAYEQYF
CDR3 DNA: TGCGCCAGCAGCAGGGGAACCGCCTACGAGCAGTACTTC

J gene: TRBJ2-3
V gene: TRBV15
clone size: NA
D gene: TRBD2
CDR3 protein: CATSGNSGGANTQYF
CDR3 DNA: TGTGCCACCAGCGGTAATAGCGGGGGGGCAAATACGCAGTATTTT

J gene: TRBJ1-2
V gene: TRBV7-9
clone size: NA
D gene: NA
CDR3 protein: CASSLGGGVGYTF
CDR3 DNA: TGTGCCAGCAGCTTAGGAGGAGGTGTAGGCTACACCTTC

J gene: TRBJ2-5
V gene: TRBV5-1
clone size: NA
D gene: NA
CDR3 protein: CASSPFRGTQYF
CDR3 DNA: TGCGCCAGCAGCCCCTTCAGGGGGACCCAGTACTTC

J gene: TRBJ1-1
V gene: TRBV5-1
clone size: NA
D gene: NA
CDR3 protein: CASRWGGDGSEAFF
CDR3 DNA: TGCGCCAGCAGGTGGGGAGGGGACGGATCTGAAGCTTTCTTT

J gene: TRBJ1-1
V gene: TRBV11-3
clone size: NA
D gene: NA
CDR3 protein: CASSLASGITEAFF
CDR3 DNA: TGTGCCAGCAGCTTAGCCTCAGGAATCACTGAAGCTTTCTTT